The 26 T cell receptor beta chains given below trace back to one sample, sequenced in a study of blood T cell repertoires in COVID-19. The protocol was immunoSEQ multiplex PCR, while the TCRdb copy is restricted to in-frame clones and leaves out a portion. The table includes 250,000 or so clones, roughly 86% detected once. Specimen: PBMCs or T cells enriched from blood (not recorded which). The receptors come from a woman younger than 35 who had recovered from COVID-19.

The chain combines TRBV5-3 with TRBJ1-1; a weak D match, TRBD1 (6 bases). TRBV5-3 is an open reading frame whose function is uncertain. The V and J ends lost 6 bases and 1 base respectively, with 13 bases between them. The length of the CDR3 is 14 residues. CDR3 in amino acids: CARTHSGENTEAFF. The CDR3 nucleotides read TGTGCCAGAACCCATTCAGGGGAGAACACTGAAGCTTTCTTT.

The CDR3, as DNA: TGCGCCAGCAGCCAAGATTCCGCACTTTCTAATTCACCCCTCCACTTT. It is translated as CASSQDSALSNSPLHF. The chain is built from TRBV4-3 and TRBJ1-6; no definite D call. V was trimmed by 0 bases and J by 6 bases, leaving 12 bases between them. Germline V gene data show CDR1 as LGHNA and CDR2 as YSLEER. The CDR3 runs 16 residues.

This clone was found a few times. The chain combines TRBV7-8 with TRBJ1-5; D call uncertain. The CDR3 spans 13 residues. Trimming left V 5 bases short and J 0 bases short, with 5 bases between. Per germline, CDR1 SGHVS and CDR2 FQNEAQ. The CDR3: CASSPNSNQPQHF. CDR3 in DNA: TGTGCCAGCAGCCCAAATAGCAATCAGCCCCAGCATTTT.

This clone was seen just once. The DNA for the CDR3 is TGTGCCAGCTCACCACCAAGTCGTAGAGAGACCCAGTACTTC. Protein product: CASSPPSRRETQYF. This sequence joins TRBV18 and TRBJ2-5; no definite D call. V gave up 0 bases and J gave up 4 bases, with 9 bases separating them. The CDR3 is 14 residues long. Per the germline V gene, CDR1 is KGHSH and CDR2 is LQKENI.

The sample holds one count of this clone. The chain has TRBV4-3 and TRBJ2-1; TRBD1 agrees at 9 bases. V dropped 0 bases and J dropped 8; count of bases not matched to a gene: 11. This CDR3 is 17 amino acids long. Per the germline V gene, CDR1 is LGHNA and CDR2 is YSLEER. This CDR3 is CASSQDPGQGRDDEQFF. DNA for the CDR3: TGCGCCAGCAGCCAAGATCCCGGACAGGGGAGGGACGATGAGCAGTTCTTC.

The chain recombines TRBV19 with TRBJ2-7; the D gene is possibly TRBD2 (6 bases). The germline gives CDR1 LNHDA, CDR2 SQIVND (reference sequence). CDR3 size: 11 residues. Deletions cut 10 bases from V and 5 bases from J, with 12 bases between. CDR3 DNA sequence: TGTGCCACTAGGGGAGGAGACGAGCAGTACTTC. Translated, it gives CATRGGDEQYF.

The chain recombines TRBV10-2 with TRBJ1-4; D might be TRBD1 (5 bases). V lost 4 bases, J lost 6 bases, and 12 bases lay in between. This CDR3 is 14 amino acids long. The germline V gene encodes CDR1 WSHSY and CDR2 SAAADI. CDR3 loop: CASSAAGGDEKLFF. CDR3 DNA: TGCGCCAGCAGTGCGGCGGGGGGGGATGAAAAACTGTTTTTT.

The V call is TRBV12-3 or TRBV12-4, the J call TRBJ1-1, with a tentative D call TRBD1 (6 bases). The CDR3 length is 12 residues. V lost 5 bases and J 11 bases, leaving 15 bases between the germline ends. The CDR3 DNA sequence: TGTGCCAGCAGTCTCGGACAGATCGCGGCTTTCTTT. Its translation: CASSLGQIAAFF.

V gene TRBV14 combines with J gene TRBJ1-2; possibly TRBD1 for D (5 bases). V lost 2 bases to trimming and J lost 8 bases, with 12 bases between them. The CDR3 covers 13 residues. CDR1 and CDR2 from the germline V gene are SGHDN and FVKESK. This CDR3 reads CASSQSRGSGYTF. For the CDR3, the DNA is TGTGCCAGCAGCCAATCCCGGGGGAGCGGCTACACCTTC.

This clone appeared a few times. V and J are TRBV6-1 and TRBJ1-2; possible D gene TRBD1, 6 bases. Trimming cost V 1 base and J 4 bases, with 10 bases left between them. The CDR3 runs 14 residues. Looked up from germline, CDR1 is MNHNS and CDR2 is SASEGT. The CDR3 sequence is CASSEDRAPYGYTF. The CDR3 DNA follows: TGTGCCAGCAGTGAAGACAGGGCCCCCTATGGCTACACCTTC.

The V and J genes are TRBV5-1 and TRBJ1-1; TRBD1 agrees at 9 bases. The V segment lost 4 bases and the J segment 6 bases; nucleotides outside the gene matches: 7. Germline V CDR1 and CDR2: SGHRS, YFSETQ. The CDR3 loop spans 14 amino acids. The CDR3 loop is CASSATGGTPEAFF. The CDR3 coding sequence is TGCGCCAGCAGCGCCACAGGGGGCACCCCTGAAGCTTTCTTT.

The chain uses TRBV28 and TRBJ1-6; tentatively, D is TRBD1 (6 bases). The CDR3 has 19 residues. CDR1 and CDR2 from the germline V gene are MDHEN and SYDVKM. V gave up 2 bases and J gave up 0 bases, with 17 bases separating them. CDR3 residues: CASSLMGHSSFSYNSPLHF. The DNA of the CDR3 is TGTGCCAGCAGTTTAATGGGACATTCCTCGTTCTCCTATAATTCACCCCTCCACTTT. Based on the CDR3 plus reference TRBV28 and TRBJ1-6, the full variable domain is DVKVTQSSRYLVKRTGEKVFLECVQDMDHENMFWYRQDPGLGLRLIYFSYDVKMKEKGDIPEGYSVSREKKERFSLILESASTNQTSMYLCASSLMGHSSFSYNSPLHFGNGTRLTVT.

CDR3: CASSEKGVGNTEAFF. As DNA, the CDR3 is TGTGCCAGCAGCGAAAAAGGAGTAGGGAACACTGAAGCTTTCTTT. The chain couples TRBV7-9 to TRBJ1-1; D gene unclear. V dropped 5 bases and J dropped 1 base, with 14 bases sitting between them. The CDR3 length is 15 residues. Germline CDR1 SEHNR, CDR2 FQNEAQ (reference sequence).

The chain has TRBV7-2 and TRBJ2-7, with 7 bases matching TRBD1. V shed 4 bases and J 2 bases; nucleotides not matched to a gene: 11. CDR3 length equals 16 residues. Germline lookup yields CDR1 SGHTA and CDR2 FQGNSA. The CDR3 loop reads CASSSDREFYAYEQYF. CDR3 in DNA: TGTGCCAGCAGCTCCGACAGGGAGTTTTACGCCTACGAGCAGTACTTC.

This rearrangement joins TRBV5-1 to TRBJ1-2; the D gene is possibly TRBD1 (5 bases). The V gene lost 0 bases and the J gene lost 3 bases, with 9 bases spanning the gap. CDR1 SGHRS and CDR2 YFSETQ come from the germline V gene. This CDR3 is 14 amino acids long. For the CDR3, the DNA is TGCGCCAGCAGCTTGGATGTAGGGGACTATGGCTACACCTTC. This gives the protein CASSLDVGDYGYTF. The full variable domain, its missing parts supplied by reference TRBV5-1 and TRBJ1-2, is KAGVTQTPRYLIKTRGQQVTLSCSPISGHRSVSWYQQTPGQGLQFLFEYFSETQRNKGNFPGRFSGRQFSNSRSEMNVSTLELGDSALYLCASSLDVGDYGYTFGSGTRLTVV.

The genes are TRBV13 and TRBJ2-5; 9 positions agree with TRBD1. Unmatched junction bases numbered 15, after V lost 5 bases and J lost 5 bases. Germline V gives CDR1 PRHDT, CDR2 FYEKMQ (reference sequence). The CDR3 length is 17 residues. The CDR3: CASSLIPGQGTRETQYF. The CDR3 coding sequence is TGTGCCAGCAGCCTAATCCCCGGACAGGGGACGAGGGAGACCCAGTACTTC.

This chain uses TRBV6-2 or TRBV6-3 with TRBJ1-2; a weak D match, TRBD1 (6 bases). V was pared by 2 bases and J by 8 bases, with 12 bases between. Germline V gene data show CDR1 as MNHEY and CDR2 as SVGEGT. CDR3 size: 13 residues. The CDR3 sequence is CASSYNRVGGYTF. CDR3 bases: TGTGCCAGCAGTTACAACAGGGTCGGCGGCTACACCTTC.

DNA for the CDR3: TGTGCCAGCAGCGAGACAGGGGGCTCCTACGAGCAGTACTTC. Encoded protein: CASSETGGSYEQYF. The chain employs TRBV9 and TRBJ2-7; 9 bases map to TRBD1. The J segment lost 0 bases and the V segment lost 3 bases, leaving 1 base of the junction unmatched. Germline values: CDR1 SGDLS, CDR2 YYNGEE. The CDR3 sequence is 14 residues long.

This clone has only one observation. CDR3 loop: CASSWGGTEAFF. CDR3 bases: TGTGCCAGCAGCTGGGGGGGGACGGAGGCTTTCTTT. The chain combines TRBV7-9 with TRBJ1-1, with D possibly being TRBD1 (5 bases). From germline, CDR1 is SEHNR and CDR2 FQNEAQ (reference sequence). With 4 bases removed from V and 11 bases from J, the gap between germline ends came to 14 bases. The CDR3 runs 12 residues. Full variable domain (outside the CDR3, taken from reference TRBV7-9 and TRBJ1-1): DTGVSQNPRHKITKRGQNVTFRCDPISEHNRLYWYRQTLGQGPEFLTYFQNEAQLEKSRLLSDRFSAERPKGSFSTLEIQRTEQGDSAMYLCASSWGGTEAFFGQGTRLTVV.

The chain carries TRBV5-1 and TRBJ2-7; 11 bases are a match to TRBD1. The CDR3 is 15 residues long. With 4 bases clipped from V and 3 bases from J, the junction kept 6 bases outside the gene matches. The germline gives CDR1 SGHRS, CDR2 YFSETQ. CDR3 amino acids: CASSLGTGGIYEQYF. The CDR3, as DNA: TGCGCCAGCAGCCTCGGGACAGGGGGGATCTACGAGCAGTACTTC.

This clone is a singleton in its sample. The V gene is TRBV19, the J gene TRBJ2-2, with D possibly TRBD2 on 6 matching bases. Germline assignment: CDR1 LNHDA and CDR2 SQIVND (reference sequence). Trimming left V 3 bases short and J 10 bases short, with 18 bases between. The CDR3 covers 15 residues. The CDR3 spells CASSIWGDEGEELFF. The CDR3 DNA sequence: TGTGCCAGTAGTATTTGGGGGGACGAGGGAGAGGAGCTGTTTTTT.

The chain recombines TRBV3-1 (or the pseudogene TRBV3-2) with TRBJ2-7; 7 bases fit TRBD1. Unmatched junction bases numbered 5, after V lost 1 base and J lost 2 bases. The length of the CDR3 is 15 residues. Looked up from germline, CDR1 is LGHDT and CDR2 is YNNKEL (reference sequence). For the CDR3, the DNA is TGTGCCAGCAGCCAAGCCACAGGGGCCCCCTACGAGCAGTACTTC. Residues: CASSQATGAPYEQYF.

In the case of this clone: Other DNA variants within this sample encode the same CDR3. This chain links TRBV19 with TRBJ1-1; a possible D gene is TRBD1 (5 bases). CDR1 and CDR2 from the germline V gene are LNHDA and SQIVND (reference sequence). With 3 bases removed from V and 5 bases from J, the gap between germline ends came to 13 bases. The CDR3 length is 14 residues. The CDR3 sequence: CASSIGQGRTEAFF. CDR3 nucleotides: TGTGCCAGTAGTATTGGTCAGGGTAGGACTGAAGCTTTCTTT.

V is TRBV3-1 (or the pseudogene TRBV3-2) and J is TRBJ1-2; D gene unclear. Trimming removed 1 base at V and 3 bases at J, with 3 bases between. The length of the CDR3 is 12 residues. Per germline, CDR1 LGHDT and CDR2 YNNKEL (reference sequence). In DNA form, the CDR3 reads TGTGCCAGCAGCCAAGTCGACTATGGCTACACCTTC. Protein: CASSQVDYGYTF.

V usage is TRBV28 and J usage is TRBJ1-2; D is possibly TRBD1 (6 bases). V shed 6 bases and J shed 7 bases, with 21 bases lying between them. CDR1 and CDR2 from the germline V gene are MDHEN and SYDVKM. CDR3 length: 15 amino acids. The CDR3 sequence: CASSRTTGPASGYTF. The DNA of the CDR3 is TGTGCCAGCAGCCGAACGACAGGTCCTGCAAGTGGCTACACCTTC.

The genes are TRBV7-7 and TRBJ2-7; 8 bases are shared with TRBD1. V shed 2 bases, J shed 3 bases, and the junction held 12 bases outside the gene matches. The CDR3 has 17 amino acids. Germline V lookup: CDR1 SSHAT, CDR2 FNYEAQ (reference sequence). In nucleotides, the CDR3 is TGTGCCAGCAGCTTATTACAACCCGGACAGGGAGGCTACGAGCAGTACTTC. It translates to CASSLLQPGQGGYEQYF.